This T cell receptor beta chain was sequenced in a study of CXCR3-negative and CXCR3-positive naive CD8 T cells. The study, taken as a whole, reports: Greater hydrophobicity was found in TRB CDR3s of CXCR3-positive naive cells than of CXCR3-negative naive cells.

With UMI labels, 5' RACE was used to prepare the TRB cDNA libraries. TCRdb re-called the 5' RACE reads; one entry per CDR3 protein, DNA not given. Reported are about 120,000 distinct CDR3 sequences; the ten largest clones contain around 0.36%. This CDR3 has 15 amino acids. CDR1 is MDHEN, CDR2 SYDVKM, per germline. Comment on this clonotype: The antigen remains unidentified.

A CD45RO-CCR7+CD27+CD95- phenotype identified naive CD8+ T cells. V and J are TRBV28 and TRBJ2-7; as DNA is missing, the TRBD2 call by TCRdb cannot be tested. The TCR sequence derives from a human donor in good health. Some clones in this sample may be carry-over from other donors' samples. Sequenced material: naive CXCR3+ CD8+ T cells from blood. Sample subset: CD45RO-CCR7+CD27+CD95- naive CD8+ T cells expressing CXCR3 (TNR3+). The CDR3 is CASSFTLAGFYEQYF.